A selection of T cell receptor beta chains follows, all from one sample in a study of cytomegalovirus exposure and HLA in healthy donors. Only in-frame clones appear in the TCRdb table, and some are missing; sequencing was by immunoSEQ multiplex PCR. Among roughly 120,000 clones listed, about 70% were seen once. Specimen: PBMCs. The source of these receptors is a woman in her forties in good health and CMV-seronegative. Both conserved end residues are part of each CDR3. Fields, in order: V gene, J gene, clone size, D gene, CDR3 protein, CDR3 DNA. D genes are given only for firm matches. Size is stated for part of the rows, as once, few or many counts, or as a class when the clone is expanded.

V: TRBV4-1
J: TRBJ2-7
size: few
D: -
CDR3: CASSLPGNGDEQYF
DNA: TGCGCCAGCAGCCTCCCGGGAAACGGGGACGAGCAGTACTTC

V: TRBV5-8
J: TRBJ1-4
size: -
D: -
CDR3: CASSLDISIADEKLFF
DNA: TGTGCCAGCAGCTTGGATATAAGTATCGCGGATGAAAAACTGTTTTTT

V: TRBV6-5
J: TRBJ2-1
size: -
D: -
CDR3: CASSRGESYNEQFF
DNA: TGTGCCAGCAGCCGCGGGGAATCCTACAATGAGCAGTTCTTC

V: TRBV9
J: TRBJ2-1
size: -
D: TRBD2
CDR3: CASSGGLAIGHEQFF
DNA: TGTGCCAGCAGCGGCGGACTAGCGATTGGGCATGAGCAGTTCTTC

V: TRBV5-6
J: TRBJ2-5
size: -
D: -
CDR3: CASSLARLEETQYF
DNA: TGTGCCAGCAGCTTGGCGAGACTAGAAGAGACCCAGTACTTC

V: TRBV21-1
J: TRBJ2-7
size: -
D: -
CDR3: CASSNGLAVRYEQYF
DNA: TGTGCCAGCAGCAACGGTCTAGCGGTGAGATACGAGCAGTACTTC

V: TRBV7-3
J: TRBJ2-7
size: -
D: -
CDR3: CASSLQSGSAYEQYF
DNA: TGTGCCAGCAGCCTTCAATCCGGGTCGGCCTACGAGCAGTACTTC

V: TRBV4-2
J: TRBJ1-1
size: -
D: TRBD1
CDR3: CASSQEDRGGTEAFF
DNA: TGTGCCAGCAGCCAGGAAGACAGGGGAGGGACTGAAGCTTTCTTT

V: TRBV7-2
J: TRBJ2-7
size: few
D: TRBD1
CDR3: CASSRRQGTDEQYF
DNA: TGTGCCAGCAGCCGACGACAGGGTACGGACGAGCAGTACTTC

V: TRBV18
J: TRBJ1-6
size: few
D: TRBD1
CDR3: CASSPGTGSGNSPLHF
DNA: TGTGCCAGCTCACCGGGGACAGGGAGTGGTAATTCACCCCTCCACTTT

V: TRBV4-2
J: TRBJ2-7
size: -
D: TRBD2
CDR3: CASSHPKAAGMFSYEQYF
DNA: TGTGCCAGCAGCCACCCAAAGGCAGCGGGGATGTTCTCCTACGAGCAGTACTTC

V: TRBV10-3
J: TRBJ2-7
size: -
D: -
CDR3: CAISERGDSYEQYF
DNA: TGTGCCATCAGTGAGAGGGGGGACAGCTACGAGCAGTACTTC

V: TRBV27
J: TRBJ2-3
size: few
D: TRBD2
CDR3: CASSPWERGTDTQYF
DNA: TGTGCCAGCAGCCCCTGGGAGCGGGGAACAGATACGCAGTATTTT

V: TRBV21-1
J: TRBJ1-3
size: -
D: -
CDR3: CASSKAWGNGGGRLPHSGNTIYF
DNA: TGTGCCAGCAGCAAAGCGTGGGGAAACGGGGGGGGCCGACTACCCCACTCTGGAAACACCATATATTTT

V: TRBV12-1
J: TRBJ2-7
size: few
D: -
CDR3: CASRSGCGTYEQYF
DNA: TGTGCCAGCAGATCCGGTTGCGGGACCTACGAGCAGTACTTC

V: TRBV6-1
J: TRBJ1-2
size: -
D: TRBD1
CDR3: CASSETPGQRYGYTF
DNA: TGTGCCAGCAGTGAGACCCCGGGACAGCGCTATGGCTACACCTTC

V: TRBV6-1
J: TRBJ1-1
size: -
D: -
CDR3: CASSVRGVITEAFF
DNA: TGTGCCAGCAGTGTCAGGGGCGTGATCACTGAAGCTTTCTTT

V: TRBV7-2
J: TRBJ1-6
size: -
D: -
CDR3: CASSLPPGYDFSPLHF
DNA: TGTGCCAGCAGCCTCCCCCCGGGTTACGATTTTTCACCCCTCCACTTT

V: TRBV6-1
J: TRBJ1-6
size: -
D: -
CDR3: CASSVSSGENSPLHF
DNA: TGTGCCAGCAGCGTCTCTTCAGGGGAGAATTCACCCCTCCACTTT

V: TRBV6-6
J: TRBJ2-4
size: -
D: TRBD1
CDR3: CASRTTGVTKNIQYF
DNA: TGTGCCAGCAGGACGACAGGGGTAACCAAAAACATTCAGTACTTC

V: TRBV23-1
J: TRBJ2-3
size: -
D: TRBD2
CDR3: CASSQSERGGTTDTQYF
DNA: TGCGCCAGCAGTCAATCCGAACGGGGGGGAACTACAGATACGCAGTATTTT

V: TRBV15
J: TRBJ1-5
size: -
D: -
CDR3: CATSPFTGYGNQPQHF
DNA: TGTGCCACCAGCCCCTTCACAGGGTATGGCAATCAGCCCCAGCATTTT

V: TRBV7-9
J: TRBJ1-1
size: -
D: TRBD1
CDR3: CASRQGTGAANTEAFF
DNA: TGTGCCAGCAGACAGGGGACAGGGGCGGCGAACACTGAAGCTTTCTTT

V: TRBV5-4
J: TRBJ2-7
size: -
D: TRBD2
CDR3: CASSLAGGSREQYF
DNA: TGTGCCAGCAGCTTAGCGGGGGGTTCGCGCGAGCAGTACTTC

V: TRBV5-1
J: TRBJ1-1
size: few
D: TRBD1
CDR3: CASSSTRQGLGAFF
DNA: TGCGCCAGCAGCTCCACCCGACAGGGCTTAGGGGCTTTCTTT

V: TRBV2
J: TRBJ2-5
size: -
D: -
CDR3: CATHRSGETQYF
DNA: TGTGCCACCCACCGGTCGGGAGAGACCCAGTACTTC

V: TRBV6-1
J: TRBJ2-7
size: few
D: -
CDR3: CASRPSWGGNYEQYF
DNA: TGTGCCAGCAGACCCTCTTGGGGCGGAAACTACGAGCAGTACTTC

V: TRBV5-1
J: TRBJ2-6
size: -
D: -
CDR3: CASSLVPLSGANVLTF
DNA: TGCGCCAGCAGCTTGGTCCCGCTATCTGGGGCCAACGTCCTGACTTTC

V: TRBV7-3
J: TRBJ1-1
size: few
D: -
CDR3: CASSPPTMNTEAFF
DNA: TGTGCCAGCAGCCCTCCGACAATGAACACTGAAGCTTTCTTT

V: TRBV19
J: TRBJ1-1
size: few
D: -
CDR3: CAIQGNTEAFF
DNA: TGTGCCATACAGGGGAACACTGAAGCTTTCTTT

V: TRBV7-9
J: TRBJ1-1
size: -
D: TRBD1
CDR3: CASSPPWGQGGPEAFF
DNA: TGTGCCAGCAGCCCCCCTTGGGGACAGGGGGGCCCTGAAGCTTTCTTT

V: TRBV19
J: TRBJ2-1
size: -
D: TRBD2
CDR3: CASSMGSGRANEQFF
DNA: TGTGCCAGTAGTATGGGGAGCGGGAGGGCCAATGAGCAGTTCTTC

V: TRBV7-3
J: TRBJ2-1
size: -
D: -
CDR3: CASRPLTGASNEQFF
DNA: TGTGCCAGCAGACCCCTGACGGGAGCCTCCAATGAGCAGTTCTTC

V: TRBV4-3
J: TRBJ2-3
size: -
D: -
CDR3: CASSNRWPSRADTQYF
DNA: TGCGCCAGCAGCAACCGGTGGCCTAGCCGGGCAGATACGCAGTATTTT

V: TRBV5-1
J: TRBJ2-7
size: -
D: -
CDR3: CASSLVRRGVYEQYF
DNA: TGCGCCAGCAGCTTGGTGCGCAGGGGGGTCTACGAGCAGTACTTC

V: TRBV7-9
J: TRBJ1-2
size: once
D: -
CDR3: CASSLGQGTNYGYTF
DNA: TGTGCCAGCAGCTTAGGCCAGGGAACTAACTATGGCTACACCTTC